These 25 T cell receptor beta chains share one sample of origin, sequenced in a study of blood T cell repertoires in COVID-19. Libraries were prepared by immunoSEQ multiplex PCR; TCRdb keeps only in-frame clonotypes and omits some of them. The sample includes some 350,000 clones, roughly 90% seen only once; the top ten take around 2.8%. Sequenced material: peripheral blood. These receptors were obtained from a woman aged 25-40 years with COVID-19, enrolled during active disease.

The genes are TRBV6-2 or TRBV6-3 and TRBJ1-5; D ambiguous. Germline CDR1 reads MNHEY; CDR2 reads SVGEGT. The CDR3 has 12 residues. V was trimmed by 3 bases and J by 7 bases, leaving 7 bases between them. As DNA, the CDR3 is TGTGCCAGCAGTTATTTCGGGCAGCCCCAGCATTTT. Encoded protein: CASSYFGQPQHF.

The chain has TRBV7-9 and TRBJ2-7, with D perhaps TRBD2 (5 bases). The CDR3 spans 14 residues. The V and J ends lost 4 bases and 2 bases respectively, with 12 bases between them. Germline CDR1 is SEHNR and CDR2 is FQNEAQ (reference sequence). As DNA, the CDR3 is TGTGCCAGCAGCTCAAGGACTGGTCCCTACGAGCAGTACTTC. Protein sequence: CASSSRTGPYEQYF.

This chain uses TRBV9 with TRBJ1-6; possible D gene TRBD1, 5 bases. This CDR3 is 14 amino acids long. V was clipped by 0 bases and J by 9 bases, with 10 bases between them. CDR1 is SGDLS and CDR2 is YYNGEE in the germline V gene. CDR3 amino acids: CASSVAGGGSPLHF. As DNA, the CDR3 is TGTGCCAGCAGCGTAGCGGGGGGGGGTTCACCCCTCCACTTT.

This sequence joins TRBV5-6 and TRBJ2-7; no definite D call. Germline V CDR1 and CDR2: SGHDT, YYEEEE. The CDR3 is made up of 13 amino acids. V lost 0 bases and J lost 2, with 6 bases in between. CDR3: CASSLEETYEQYV. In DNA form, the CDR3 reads TGTGCCAGCAGCTTGGAGGAGACCTACGAGCAGTACGTC.

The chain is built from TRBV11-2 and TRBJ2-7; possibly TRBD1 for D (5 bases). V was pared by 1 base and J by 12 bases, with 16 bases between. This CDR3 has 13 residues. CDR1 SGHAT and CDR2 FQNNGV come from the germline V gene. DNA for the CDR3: TGTGCCAGCAGCTTAGGTACAGGTTGGGGCTCGTACTTC. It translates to CASSLGTGWGSYF.

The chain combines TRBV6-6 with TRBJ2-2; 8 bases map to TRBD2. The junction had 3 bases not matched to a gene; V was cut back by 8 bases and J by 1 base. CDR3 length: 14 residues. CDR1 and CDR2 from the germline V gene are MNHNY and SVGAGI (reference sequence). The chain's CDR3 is CASHRGGNTGELFF. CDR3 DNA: TGTGCCAGCCACCGGGGGGGGAACACCGGGGAGCTGTTTTTT.

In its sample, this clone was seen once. The CDR3 DNA sequence: TGTGCCAGTGACTTAGAGGAGGCACACATCCCCTATGGCTACACCTTC. Translation: CASDLEEAHIPYGYTF. This chain links TRBV2 with TRBJ1-2, with unresolved D. CDR1 is SNHLY, CDR2 FYNNEI, per germline. Trimming stripped 9 bases from V and 4 bases from J, with 24 bases between. The CDR3 covers 16 residues.

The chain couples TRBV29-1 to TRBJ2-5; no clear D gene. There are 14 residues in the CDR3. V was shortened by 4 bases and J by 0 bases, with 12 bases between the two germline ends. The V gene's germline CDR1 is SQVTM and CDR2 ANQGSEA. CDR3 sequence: CSVVTAVYQETQYF. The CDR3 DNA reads TGCAGCGTTGTTACTGCGGTGTACCAAGAGACCCAGTACTTC.

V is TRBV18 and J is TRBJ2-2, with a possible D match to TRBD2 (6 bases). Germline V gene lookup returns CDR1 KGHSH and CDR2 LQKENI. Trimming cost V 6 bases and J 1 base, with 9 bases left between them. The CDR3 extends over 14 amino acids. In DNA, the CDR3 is TGTGCCAGCTCGGGAGGCCAGAACACCGGGGAGCTGTTTTTT. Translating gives CASSGGQNTGELFF.

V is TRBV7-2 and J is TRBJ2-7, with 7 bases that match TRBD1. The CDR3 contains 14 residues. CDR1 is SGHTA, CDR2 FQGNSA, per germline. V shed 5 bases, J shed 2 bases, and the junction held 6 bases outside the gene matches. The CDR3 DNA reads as TGTGCCAGCAGCGTCGACAGGGCAACCTACGAGCAGTACTTC. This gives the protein CASSVDRATYEQYF. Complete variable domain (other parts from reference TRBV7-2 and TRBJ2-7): GAGVSQSPSNKVTEKGKDVELRCDPISGHTALYWYRQSLGQGLEFLIYFQGNSAPDKSGLPSDRFSAERTGGSVSTLTIQRTQQEDSAVYLCASSVDRATYEQYFGPGTRLTVT.

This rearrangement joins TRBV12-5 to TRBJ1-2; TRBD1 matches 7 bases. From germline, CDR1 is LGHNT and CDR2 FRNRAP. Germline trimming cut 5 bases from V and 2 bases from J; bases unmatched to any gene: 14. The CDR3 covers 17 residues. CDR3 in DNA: TGTGCTAGTGGTCATCGGGATTGGGACAGCTGGAACTATGGCTACACCTTC. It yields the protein CASGHRDWDSWNYGYTF.

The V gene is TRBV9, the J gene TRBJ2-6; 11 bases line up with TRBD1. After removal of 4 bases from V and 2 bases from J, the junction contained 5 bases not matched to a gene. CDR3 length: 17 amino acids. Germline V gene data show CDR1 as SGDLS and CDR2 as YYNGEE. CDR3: CASSTGQGEAGANVLTF. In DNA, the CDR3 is TGTGCCAGCAGCACGGGACAGGGGGAAGCTGGGGCCAACGTCCTGACTTTC. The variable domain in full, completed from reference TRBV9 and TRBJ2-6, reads DSGVTQTPKHLITATGQRVTLRCSPRSGDLSVYWYQQSLDQGLQFLIQYYNGEERAKGNILERFSAQQFPDLHSELNLSSLELGDSALYFCASSTGQGEAGANVLTFGAGSRLTVL.

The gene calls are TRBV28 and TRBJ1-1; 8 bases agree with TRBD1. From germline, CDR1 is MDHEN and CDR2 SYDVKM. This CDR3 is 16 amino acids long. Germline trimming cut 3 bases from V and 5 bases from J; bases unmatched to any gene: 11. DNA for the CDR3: TGTGCCAGCAGTTTGGTGAATGTACAGGGGGGAACTGAAGCTTTCTTT. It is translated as CASSLVNVQGGTEAFF.

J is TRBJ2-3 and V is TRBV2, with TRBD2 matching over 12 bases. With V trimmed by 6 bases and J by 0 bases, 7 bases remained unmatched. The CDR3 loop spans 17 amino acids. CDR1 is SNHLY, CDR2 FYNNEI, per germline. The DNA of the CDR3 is TGTGCCAGCAGAGCAAGACTAGCGGGGGCTAGCACAGATACGCAGTATTTT. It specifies CASRARLAGASTDTQYF.

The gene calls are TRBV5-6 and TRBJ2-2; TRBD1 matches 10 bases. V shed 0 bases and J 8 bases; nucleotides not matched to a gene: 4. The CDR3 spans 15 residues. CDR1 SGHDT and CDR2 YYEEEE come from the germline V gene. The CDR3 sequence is CASSLGDRGLGELFF. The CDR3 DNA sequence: TGTGCCAGCAGCTTGGGAGACAGGGGGCTAGGGGAGCTGTTTTTT.

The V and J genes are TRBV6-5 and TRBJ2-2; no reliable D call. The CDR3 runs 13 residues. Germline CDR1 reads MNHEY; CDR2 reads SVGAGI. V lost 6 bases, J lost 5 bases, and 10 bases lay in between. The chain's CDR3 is CASSWSGTGELFF. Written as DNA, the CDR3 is TGTGCCAGCAGCTGGAGTGGAACCGGGGAGCTGTTTTTT.

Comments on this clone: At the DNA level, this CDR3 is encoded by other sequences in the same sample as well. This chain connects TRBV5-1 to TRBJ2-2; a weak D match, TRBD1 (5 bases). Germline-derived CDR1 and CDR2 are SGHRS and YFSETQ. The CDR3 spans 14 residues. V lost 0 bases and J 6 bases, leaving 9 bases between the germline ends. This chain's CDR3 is CASSLVLGPGELFF. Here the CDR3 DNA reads TGCGCCAGCAGCTTGGTGTTGGGGCCCGGGGAGCTGTTTTTT.

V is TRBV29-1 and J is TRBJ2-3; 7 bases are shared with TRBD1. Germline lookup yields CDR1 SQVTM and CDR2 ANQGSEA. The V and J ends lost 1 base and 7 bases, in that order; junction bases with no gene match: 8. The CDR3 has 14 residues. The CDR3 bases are TGCAGCGTTGAAGGACAGGGCCGGCCTAATACGCAGTATTTT. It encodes CSVEGQGRPNTQYF.

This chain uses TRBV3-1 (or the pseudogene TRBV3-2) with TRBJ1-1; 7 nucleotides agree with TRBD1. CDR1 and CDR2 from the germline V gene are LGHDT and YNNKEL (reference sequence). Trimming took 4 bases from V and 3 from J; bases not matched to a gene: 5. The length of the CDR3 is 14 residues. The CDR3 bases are TGTGCCAGCAGCCCCTATGGACAGGACACTGAAGCTTTCTTT. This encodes CASSPYGQDTEAFF.

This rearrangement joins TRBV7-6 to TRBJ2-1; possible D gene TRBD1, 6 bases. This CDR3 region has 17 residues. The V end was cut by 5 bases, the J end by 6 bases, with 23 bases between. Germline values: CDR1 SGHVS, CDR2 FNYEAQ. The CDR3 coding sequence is TGTGCCAGCAGCGATGACATTCAGGGGCGAACCTTCAATGAGCAGTTCTTC. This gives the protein CASSDDIQGRTFNEQFF.

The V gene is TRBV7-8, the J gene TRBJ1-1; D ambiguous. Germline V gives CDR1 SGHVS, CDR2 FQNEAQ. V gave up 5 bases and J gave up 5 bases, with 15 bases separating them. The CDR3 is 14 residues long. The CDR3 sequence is CASSRQPAGTEAFF. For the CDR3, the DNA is TGTGCCAGCAGCCGCCAGCCGGCGGGGACTGAAGCTTTCTTT.

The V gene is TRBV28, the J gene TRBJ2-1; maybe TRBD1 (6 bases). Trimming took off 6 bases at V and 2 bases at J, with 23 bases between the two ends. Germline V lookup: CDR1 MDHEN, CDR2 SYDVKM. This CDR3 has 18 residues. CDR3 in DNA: TGTGCCAGCAGCCTCCGGGACAAAGATTTTAAGGCCTACAATGAGCAGTTCTTC. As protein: CASSLRDKDFKAYNEQFF.

The CDR3 region is CATSRGQGGTEAFF. DNA of the CDR3: TGTGCCACCAGCAGAGGGCAGGGGGGCACTGAAGCTTTCTTT. The V call is TRBV15, the J call TRBJ1-1; 7 nucleotides line up with TRBD1. With V trimmed by 1 base and J by 4 bases, 3 bases remained unmatched. Germline values: CDR1 LNHNV, CDR2 YYDKDF (reference sequence). The CDR3 has 14 amino acids.

The CDR3 DNA reads as TGTGCCAGCAGCCCAGGAAGGAACACTGAAGCTTTCTTT. This encodes CASSPGRNTEAFF. The chain is built from TRBV7-2 and TRBJ1-1; D ambiguous. The V end lost 5 bases, the J end lost 1 base, and 8 bases lay between the germline ends. Germline CDR1 reads SGHTA; CDR2 reads FQGNSA. This CDR3 contains 13 residues.

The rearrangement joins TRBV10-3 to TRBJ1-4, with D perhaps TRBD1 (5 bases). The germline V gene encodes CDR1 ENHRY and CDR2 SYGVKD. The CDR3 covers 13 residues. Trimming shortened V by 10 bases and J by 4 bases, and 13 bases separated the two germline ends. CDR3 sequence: CATSRGFNEKLFF. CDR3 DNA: TGTGCCACGTCAAGGGGTTTTAATGAAAAACTGTTTTTT.